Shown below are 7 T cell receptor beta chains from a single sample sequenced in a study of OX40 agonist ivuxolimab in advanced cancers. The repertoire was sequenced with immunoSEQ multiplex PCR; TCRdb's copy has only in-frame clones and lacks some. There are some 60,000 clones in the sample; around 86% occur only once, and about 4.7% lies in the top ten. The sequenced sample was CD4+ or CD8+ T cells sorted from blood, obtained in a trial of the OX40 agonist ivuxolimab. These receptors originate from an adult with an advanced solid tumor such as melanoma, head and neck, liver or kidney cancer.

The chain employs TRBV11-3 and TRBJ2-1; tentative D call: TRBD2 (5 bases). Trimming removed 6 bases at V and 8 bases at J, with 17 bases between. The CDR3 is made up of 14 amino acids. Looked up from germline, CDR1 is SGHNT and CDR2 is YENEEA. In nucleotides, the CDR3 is TGTGCCAGCAGTTTAAGTTCTAGCCCCCATGAGCAGTTCTTC. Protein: CASSLSSSPHEQFF.

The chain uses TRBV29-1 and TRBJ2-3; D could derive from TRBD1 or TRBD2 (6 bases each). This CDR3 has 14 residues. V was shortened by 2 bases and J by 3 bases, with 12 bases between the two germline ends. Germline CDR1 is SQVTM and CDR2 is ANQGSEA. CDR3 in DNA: TGCAGCGTTGAACCACGGGGGCGTACAGATACGCAGTATTTT. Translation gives CSVEPRGRTDTQYF.

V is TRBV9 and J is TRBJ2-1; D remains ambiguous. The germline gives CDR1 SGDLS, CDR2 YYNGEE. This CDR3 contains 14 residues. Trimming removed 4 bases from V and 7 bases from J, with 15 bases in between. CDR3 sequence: CASSPRGLRNEQFF. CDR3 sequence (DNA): TGTGCCAGCAGCCCGCGCGGTTTGAGAAATGAGCAGTTCTTC. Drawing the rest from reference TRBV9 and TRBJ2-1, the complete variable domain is DSGVTQTPKHLITATGQRVTLRCSPRSGDLSVYWYQQSLDQGLQFLIQYYNGEERAKGNILERFSAQQFPDLHSELNLSSLELGDSALYFCASSPRGLRNEQFFGPGTRLTVL.

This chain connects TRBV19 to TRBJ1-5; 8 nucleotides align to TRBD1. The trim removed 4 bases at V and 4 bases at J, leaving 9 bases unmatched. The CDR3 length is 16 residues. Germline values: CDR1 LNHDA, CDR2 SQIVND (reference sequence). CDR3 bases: TGTGCCAGTAGTAGTACAGGGGGAGGTGGGAATCAGCCCCAGCATTTT. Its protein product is CASSSTGGGGNQPQHF.

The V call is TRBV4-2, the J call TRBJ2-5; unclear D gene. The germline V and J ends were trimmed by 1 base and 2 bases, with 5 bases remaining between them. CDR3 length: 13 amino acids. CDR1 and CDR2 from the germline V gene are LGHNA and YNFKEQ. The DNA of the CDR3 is TGTGCCAGCAGCCAAGTCCAGCAAGAGACCCAGTACTTC. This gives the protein CASSQVQQETQYF.

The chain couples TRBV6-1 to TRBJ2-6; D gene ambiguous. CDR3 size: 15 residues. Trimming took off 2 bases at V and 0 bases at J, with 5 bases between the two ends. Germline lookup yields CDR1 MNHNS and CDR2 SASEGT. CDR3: CASSELFSGANVLTF. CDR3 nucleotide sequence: TGTGCCAGCAGTGAACTGTTCTCTGGGGCCAACGTCCTGACTTTC.

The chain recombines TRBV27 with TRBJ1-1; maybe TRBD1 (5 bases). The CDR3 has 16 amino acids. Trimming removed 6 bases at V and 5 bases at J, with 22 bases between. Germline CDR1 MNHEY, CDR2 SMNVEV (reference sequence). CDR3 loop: CASRTWGEIGGTEAFF. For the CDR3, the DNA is TGTGCCAGCAGGACTTGGGGGGAGATAGGAGGGACTGAAGCTTTCTTT.